This T cell receptor (beta chain) is drawn from a study of cytomegalovirus exposure and HLA in healthy donors. Study findings and constraints: The study put some 160 TCR beta chains on its list as cytomegalovirus-associated. Among the CMV-associated chains, three were confirmed in vitro as specific for CMV antigens. As was reported, the classifier diagnosed cytomegalovirus status with high specificity and sensitivity.

Assay used: immunoSEQ multiplex PCR; TCRdb lists only in-frame clones, some missing. The data show roughly 65,000 clones, roughly 94% seen once. With respect to this clone: Its antigen is as yet unknown.

The validation cohort, a group of under 150 subjects, included the donors and was separate from the roughly 700-subject first cohort. CDR1 and CDR2 from the germline V gene are GTSNPN and SVGIG (reference sequence). V gave up 3 bases and J gave up 4 bases; unmatched junction bases: 2. CDR3 length equals 12 residues. This chain uses TRBV30 with TRBJ2-7; TRBD1 agrees at 8 bases. The sequence derives from a man between 18 and 35 years old in good health and CMV-seropositive. Material for sequencing was PBMCs. CDR3 DNA sequence: TGTGCCTGGAGCCGACAGGGGTACGAGCAGTACTTC. It translates to CAWSRQGYEQYF.